The 26 T cell receptor beta chains in this list originate from one sample, sequenced in a study of human T cells and chemical hapten exposure. The time point is: patch test 2, 6 weeks after DPC sensitization. Treatment indicated: therapeutic diphenylcyclopropenone sensitization with weekly scalp DPC. TCRdb fed the RACE reads into MiXCR, producing one record per CDR3 protein. The data show approximately 120,000 distinct CDR3 sequences, less than 10% seen once. The source was whole blood, collected in connection with sensitization to the hapten diphenylcyclopropenone (DPC). The receptors shown here come from a woman aged 40 to 55 with alopecia areata. Some clones in this sample may be carry-over from other donors' samples.

Comment on this clonotype: This may come from a read error, since a much larger clone is one base off. The J gene is TRBJ2-2, the V gene TRBV7-6, with D possibly being TRBD1 or TRBD2 (5 bases each). Germline V gene data show CDR1 as SGHVS and CDR2 as FNYEAQ. The CDR3 sequence is 18 residues long. The CDR3 region has the DNA TGTACCAGCAGCCCCAACCCGTCCGGGACCTTGAACACCGGGGAGCTGTTTTTT. The encoded protein is CTSSPNPSGTLNTGELFF.

V gene TRBV10-3 combines with J gene TRBJ1-1; D is perhaps TRBD1 (5 bases). Trimming took off 8 bases at V and 5 bases at J, with 18 bases between the two ends. CDR3 size: 14 residues. Germline CDR1 ENHRY, CDR2 SYGVKD. CDR3 amino acids: CAISLHRGETEAFF. CDR3 DNA: TGTGCCATCTCTTTACACCGGGGGGAAACTGAAGCTTTCTTT.

This clonotype was detected ten times or more. CDR3 amino acids: CASSLAPSYEQYF. CDR3 nucleotide sequence: TGCGCCAGCAGCTTGGCTCCCTCCTACGAGCAGTACTTC. The chain links TRBV5-1 to TRBJ2-7; D gene ambiguous. V was shortened by 0 bases and J by 0 bases, with 4 bases between the two germline ends. The germline V gene has CDR1 SGHRS and CDR2 YFSETQ. The CDR3 is 13 amino acids.

The chain has TRBV20-1 and TRBJ2-5, with a weak D call TRBD2 (5 bases). This CDR3 is built from 15 residues. The ends were cut back, 3 bases at V and 0 bases at J, with 14 bases in the middle. Germline V gene sequence: CDR1 DFQATT, CDR2 SNEGSKA (reference sequence). The CDR3 sequence: CSARGQDWYQETQYF. In nucleotides, the CDR3 is TGCAGTGCTAGGGGCCAGGACTGGTACCAAGAGACCCAGTACTTC.

In this sample, this clonotype turned up a few times. This chain joins TRBV19 and TRBJ1-1; D might be TRBD1 (6 bases). The ends were cut back, 0 bases at V and 8 bases at J, with 13 bases in the middle. CDR1 LNHDA and CDR2 SQIVND come from the germline V gene (reference sequence). CDR3 length: 14 residues. In DNA form, the CDR3 reads TGTGCCAGTAGTATAGAACAGGGCGTCGTCGAAGCTTTCTTT. Translated, it gives CASSIEQGVVEAFF.

This clonotype was counted many times. The chain couples TRBV5-1 to TRBJ2-1, with D perhaps TRBD2 (6 bases). Germline values: CDR1 SGHRS, CDR2 YFSETQ. V dropped 4 bases and J dropped 2 bases, with 19 bases sitting between them. CDR3 length: 17 residues. The CDR3 DNA is TGCGCCAGCAGCCAAAGGCCGTCAGGGACTGCCTACAATGAGCAGTTCTTC. It is translated as CASSQRPSGTAYNEQFF.

This clonotype was detected only a few times. The chain links TRBV3-1 to TRBJ2-3; possibly TRBD1 for D (6 bases). The CDR3 runs to 13 residues. Deletions cut 5 bases from V and 4 bases from J, with 10 bases between. Germline CDR1 is LGHDT and CDR2 is YNNKEL (reference sequence). The CDR3: CASSFRTADTQYF. The CDR3 nucleotides read TGTGCCAGCAGCTTCCGGACAGCAGATACGCAGTATTTT.

Only a few counts were recorded for this clonotype. The CDR3 loop reads CASSAQQGLYF. CDR3 sequence (DNA): TGTGCCAGCAGCGCACAACAGGGACTCTACTTC. The chain couples TRBV7-9 to TRBJ2-7, with D possibly being TRBD1 or TRBD2 (6 bases each). CDR3 length: 11 amino acids. Trimming pared 5 bases from V and 13 bases from J, leaving 15 bases between. Germline-derived CDR1 and CDR2 are SEHNR and FQNEAQ (reference sequence).

This clonotype has a handful of counts. The chain uses TRBV6-5 and TRBJ1-1; 7 bases align to TRBD1. V lost 6 bases to trimming and J lost 10 bases; unmatched junction nucleotides: 20. Germline values: CDR1 MNHEY, CDR2 SVGAGI. This CDR3 contains 16 residues. The CDR3 sequence: CASSPGFGVPNRGAFF. The CDR3 DNA reads TGTGCCAGCAGCCCCGGTTTCGGGGTCCCGAACAGGGGAGCTTTCTTT.

This clonotype was detected a few times. The rearrangement joins TRBV6-2 or TRBV6-3 to TRBJ2-2, with 7 bases aligning to TRBD2. Trimming cost V 10 bases and J 0 bases; bases outside gene matches: 8. The germline gives CDR1 MNHEY, CDR2 SVGEGT. The CDR3 is made up of 15 amino acids. The CDR3 loop reads CATLRGITNTGELFF. CDR3 in DNA: TGTGCCACCCTGCGGGGGATTACGAACACCGGGGAGCTGTTTTTT.

This clonotype was recorded a few times. J is TRBJ2-3 and V is TRBV7-3; TRBD2 aligns across 9 bases. Germline lookup yields CDR1 SGHTA and CDR2 FQGTGA. This CDR3 region has 17 residues. V lost 1 base and J lost 6; bases outside the gene matches: 11. The CDR3 sequence: CASSLRARAGGLDTQYF. In nucleotides, the CDR3 is TGTGCCAGCAGCTTAAGAGCCCGGGCGGGGGGGCTTGATACGCAGTATTTT.

This clonotype has only a few counts. The V call is TRBV20-1, the J call TRBJ1-1; no clear D gene. With 1 base removed from V and 0 bases from J, the gap between germline ends came to 9 bases. The CDR3 consists of 14 residues. In germline, CDR1 is DFQATT, CDR2 SNEGSKA (reference sequence). CDR3 protein: CSARATVLNTEAFF. In DNA form, the CDR3 reads TGCAGTGCTAGAGCCACAGTGCTGAACACTGAAGCTTTCTTT.

The V call is TRBV4-2, the J call TRBJ1-3; 9 bases are shared with TRBD1. Germline CDR1 reads LGHNA; CDR2 reads YNFKEQ. V gave up 4 bases and J gave up 0 bases; unmatched junction bases: 10. This CDR3 contains 18 residues. In DNA form, the CDR3 reads TGTGCCAGCAGCCTCGTAACACAGGGGGCCTACTCTGGAAACACCATATATTTT. This gives the protein CASSLVTQGAYSGNTIYF.

This clonotype was observed a few times. The chain joins TRBV20-1 to TRBJ1-6; 7 bases fit TRBD1. Germline CDR1 DFQATT, CDR2 SNEGSKA (reference sequence). V shed 6 bases and J 7 bases; nucleotides not matched to a gene: 6. CDR3 length: 13 amino acids. CDR3 amino acids: CSARDSGNSPLHF. DNA of the CDR3: TGCAGTGCGAGGGACAGTGGGAATTCACCCCTCCACTTT.

This clonotype came up a few times. The V gene is TRBV11-3, the J gene TRBJ2-1; TRBD1 matches at 11 bases. Trimming at V came to 1 base and at J to 3 bases, leaving 2 bases not matched to a gene. There are 16 residues in the CDR3. Looked up from germline, CDR1 is SGHNT and CDR2 is YENEEA. The CDR3 reads CASSLAGTGGYNEQFF. The CDR3 DNA reads as TGTGCCAGCAGCTTAGCTGGGACAGGGGGCTACAATGAGCAGTTCTTC.

This clonotype appeared a few times. This chain connects TRBV15 to TRBJ2-1; unclear D gene. Germline CDR1 reads LNHNV; CDR2 reads YYDKDF (reference sequence). V gave up 0 bases and J gave up 8 bases, with 8 bases separating them. CDR3 size: 13 residues. CDR3 protein: CATSREKSDEQFF. The DNA for the CDR3 is TGTGCCACCAGCAGAGAGAAGTCAGATGAGCAGTTCTTC. The whole variable domain, filled in from reference TRBV15 and TRBJ2-1, reads DAMVIQNPRYQVTQFGKPVTLSCSQTLNHNVMYWYQQKSSQAPKLLFHYYDKDFNNEADTPDNFQSRRPNTSFCFLDIRSPGLGDTAMYLCATSREKSDEQFFGPGTRLTVL.

This clonotype was found a few times. The V and J genes are TRBV15 and TRBJ2-4, with D uncertain. This CDR3 is 14 amino acids long. V was shortened by 2 bases and J by 10 bases, with 15 bases between the two germline ends. CDR1 and CDR2 from the germline V gene are LNHNV and YYDKDF (reference sequence). CDR3 sequence (DNA): TGTGCCACCAGCAGACCCCCCCTTGTGGAGATTCAGTACTTC. The encoded protein is CATSRPPLVEIQYF.

This clonotype showed up many times. The chain employs TRBV12-3 or TRBV12-4 and TRBJ1-1, with D possibly matching TRBD1 (5 bases). This CDR3 contains 14 residues. Deletions cut 6 bases from V and 5 bases from J, with 16 bases between. CDR3 sequence: CASSRGGEGTEAFF. DNA of the CDR3: TGTGCCAGCAGCCGCGGAGGGGAGGGGACTGAAGCTTTCTTT.

In this sample, this clonotype turned up many times. J is TRBJ2-2 and V is TRBV11-3; no clear D gene. In germline, CDR1 is SGHNT, CDR2 YENEEA. V gave up 6 bases and J gave up 2 bases, with 4 bases separating them. The CDR3 sequence is 12 residues long. CDR3 DNA: TGTGCCAGCAGGAGAAACACCGGGGAGCTGTTTTTT. Protein: CASRRNTGELFF.

This clonotype appeared a few times. This sequence joins TRBV4-3 and TRBJ2-1; no clear D gene. V was trimmed by 1 base and J by 4 bases, leaving 11 bases between them. CDR3 size: 15 residues. Germline V lookup: CDR1 LGHNA, CDR2 YSLEER. The CDR3 bases are TGCGCCAGCAGCCAAGCGGACCGATCATACAATGAGCAGTTCTTC. It specifies CASSQADRSYNEQFF.

The chain joins TRBV7-6 to TRBJ2-3, with 8 bases lining up with TRBD2. Germline V gives CDR1 SGHVS, CDR2 FNYEAQ. V lost 5 bases, J lost 8 bases, and 3 bases stayed unmatched. CDR3 length: 12 amino acids. CDR3 amino acids: CASSPTSGTQYF. The CDR3 DNA sequence: TGTGCCAGCAGCCCCACTAGCGGTACGCAGTATTTT.

A note on this clonotype: This may arise from a read error, as a much more abundant clone is one base away. The rearrangement joins TRBV6-5 to TRBJ1-2; D uncertain. The germline V gene encodes CDR1 MNHEY and CDR2 SVGAGI. The CDR3 has 12 amino acids. With 6 bases removed from V and 8 bases from J, the gap between germline ends came to 13 bases. The CDR3 reads CASSRRDGGYTF. Written as DNA, the CDR3 is TGTGCCAGCAGCCGAAGAGACGGGGGCTACACCTTC.

There are many counts of this clonotype. The chain combines TRBV19 with TRBJ1-5, with 9 bases that match TRBD1. CDR3 length: 16 amino acids. The V segment lost 3 bases and the J segment 2 bases; nucleotides outside the gene matches: 5. Germline V lookup: CDR1 LNHDA, CDR2 SQIVND (reference sequence). The CDR3 is CASSIGQGYRNQPQHF. In DNA form, the CDR3 reads TGTGCCAGTAGTATCGGACAGGGGTACCGCAATCAGCCCCAGCATTTT.

There are many counts of this clonotype. V and J are TRBV7-2 and TRBJ2-3, with 11 bases aligning to TRBD2. Germline V lookup: CDR1 SGHTA, CDR2 FQGNSA. The ends lost 5 bases at V and 7 bases at J; junction bases unmatched: 8. The CDR3 is made up of 15 amino acids. The CDR3 region has the DNA TGTGCCAGCAGCCGTCCGGGACTAGCGGTACATACGCAGTATTTT. Its translation: CASSRPGLAVHTQYF.

This clonotype was picked up many times. V and J are TRBV11-2 and TRBJ1-4, with TRBD1 matching 9 bases. The germline gives CDR1 SGHAT, CDR2 FQNNGV. The CDR3 is 15 amino acids. V shed 4 bases and J 8 bases; nucleotides not matched to a gene: 8. The DNA for the CDR3 is TGTGCCAGCAGCTACGGGACAGGGAGGGTAGAAAAACTGTTTTTT. Its protein product is CASSYGTGRVEKLFF.

There are many counts of this clonotype. This chain connects TRBV24-1 to TRBJ2-3; D unclear. Germline CDR1 and CDR2: KGHDR and SFDVKD. Trimming cost V 8 bases and J 8 bases, with 10 bases left between them. CDR3 length: 11 amino acids. The chain's CDR3 is CATKSGSTQYF. In DNA form, the CDR3 reads TGTGCCACCAAATCAGGAAGTACGCAGTATTTT.